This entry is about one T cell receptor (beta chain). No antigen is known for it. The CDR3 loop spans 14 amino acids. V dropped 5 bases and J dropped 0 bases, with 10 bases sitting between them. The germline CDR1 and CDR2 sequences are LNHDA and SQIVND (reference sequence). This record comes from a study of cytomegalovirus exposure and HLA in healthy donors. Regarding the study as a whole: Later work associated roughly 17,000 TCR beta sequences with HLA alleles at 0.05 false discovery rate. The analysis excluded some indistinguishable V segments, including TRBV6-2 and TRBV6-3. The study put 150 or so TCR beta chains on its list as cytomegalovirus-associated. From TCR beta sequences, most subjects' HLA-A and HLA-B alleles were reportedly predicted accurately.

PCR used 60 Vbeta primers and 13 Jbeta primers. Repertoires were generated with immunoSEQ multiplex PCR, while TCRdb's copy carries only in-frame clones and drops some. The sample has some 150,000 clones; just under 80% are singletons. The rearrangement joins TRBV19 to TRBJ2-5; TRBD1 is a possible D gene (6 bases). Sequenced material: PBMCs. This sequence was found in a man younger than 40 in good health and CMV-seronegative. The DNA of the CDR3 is TGTGCCAGTAGTCCCCGACAGGACCAAGAGACCCAGTACTTC. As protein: CASSPRQDQETQYF.